The clone carrying this T cell receptor (beta chain) was counted ten times or more. The target antigen is unknown. The data were taken from a study of spatial heterogeneity in lung cancer. Overall study context: Follow-up PBMC samples were sequenced when available, at a median of about two years after resection.

The study's findings and limits: At tumor resection, ubiquitous expanded TCRs were detected in blood more often than later.

Time point given: blood at routine non-recurrence follow-up after resection. Whole RNA obtained from tumor, nontumor lung or frozen PBMC underwent sequencing without sorting. The CDR3 length is 13 residues. The germline gives CDR1 SQVTM, CDR2 ANQGSEA. The V and J ends lost 3 bases and 3 bases, in that order; junction bases with no gene match: 3. Every TCR cDNA molecule bore a unique molecular identifier. Each CDR3 protein gets one entry after TCRdb re-called the 5' RACE reads with MiXCR. Of about 120,000 distinct CDR3 sequences listed, 12% are singletons. This TCR derives from a male donor with early-stage non-small cell lung cancer. This chain links TRBV29-1 with TRBJ1-2, with 8 bases that match TRBD1. This specimen was PBMCs, taken at follow-up. In DNA, the CDR3 is TGCAGCGTTGAGGCAGGGGGCGACTATGGCTACACCTTC. Translated, it gives CSVEAGGDYGYTF.